This T cell receptor (beta chain) was profiled in a study of blood T cell repertoires in COVID-19. Looking at the study overall: There were acute and convalescent COVID-19 samples, and they came from the United States, Italy and Spain. Nucleic acid was either cDNA or gDNA, and it came from T cells, B-cell-depleted T cells, or PBMCs.

The V gene lost 1 base and the J gene lost 0 bases, with 7 bases spanning the gap. This CDR3 is 14 amino acids long. Germline CDR1 reads SGHAT; CDR2 reads FQDESV (reference sequence). Source study methods: Amplification of reference gene primers provided the estimated nucleated cell counts. Clones were read by immunoSEQ multiplex PCR, and TCRdb kept only the in-frame ones, dropping some. The D gene and trimming were derived from the DNA, and the V and J assignments and clone size from that table. The sample holds tens of thousands of clones, around 85% seen once. The chain recombines TRBV11-1 with TRBJ2-7, with a possible D match to TRBD1 (5 bases). The sample was peripheral blood. The sequence was collected from an older man with acute or convalescent COVID-19. In nucleotides, the CDR3 is TGTGCCAGCAGCTTAGACAGGACCTCCTACGAGCAGTACTTC. Translation gives CASSLDRTSYEQYF.